This T cell receptor (beta chain) was sequenced during a study of blood T cells in healthy people across ages. Findings and limits, study-wide: The fall in TCR beta diversity per million T cells was roughly linear with age.

The CDR3 length is 15 residues. Looked up from germline, CDR1 is DFQATT and CDR2 is SNEGSKA (reference sequence). Trimming cost V 3 bases and J 7 bases; bases outside gene matches: 10. This clonotype was seen only a few times. Its antigen is still unknown. Combining a sample-barcoded 5' primer with a J-beta primer mix, a second PCR ran for roughly 7 to 11 cycles. A single record per CDR3 protein comes from TCRdb applying MiXCR to the 5' RACE reads. The sample shows about 970,000 distinct CDR3 sequences, roughly 47% of them seen only once. Sample: blood. The sequence was collected from an older woman in good health. This chain connects TRBV20-1 to TRBJ2-1, with 9 bases identical to TRBD2. The CDR3 here is CSARGREGLGNEQFF. CDR3 nucleotide sequence: TGCAGTGCTAGGGGGCGGGAGGGCCTTGGTAATGAGCAGTTCTTC.